The TCR beta chain described here comes from a study of graft-versus-host responses after intestinal transplantation. V lost 3 bases to trimming and J lost 7 bases, with 21 bases between them. Germline CDR1 and CDR2: MNHNS and SASEGT. The length of the CDR3 is 16 residues. The method was immunoSEQ multiplex PCR; TCRdb's version includes in-frame clones alone and lacks a portion of them. The sample holds about 130,000 clones, approximately 92% seen once. Details on this clone: Antigen specificity is unknown.

The chain recombines TRBV6-1 with TRBJ1-2, with D perhaps matching TRBD1 (6 bases). This clonotype was sampled from a human donor who received an intestinal transplant. The sample here was unstimulated CD4+ T cells sorted from spleen or lymph node cells, taken before intestinal transplant. The CDR3 DNA is TGTGCCAGCAGTGAGTTCACCATGGGGCAGGGGAGTGGCTACACCTTC. Translating gives CASSEFTMGQGSGYTF.